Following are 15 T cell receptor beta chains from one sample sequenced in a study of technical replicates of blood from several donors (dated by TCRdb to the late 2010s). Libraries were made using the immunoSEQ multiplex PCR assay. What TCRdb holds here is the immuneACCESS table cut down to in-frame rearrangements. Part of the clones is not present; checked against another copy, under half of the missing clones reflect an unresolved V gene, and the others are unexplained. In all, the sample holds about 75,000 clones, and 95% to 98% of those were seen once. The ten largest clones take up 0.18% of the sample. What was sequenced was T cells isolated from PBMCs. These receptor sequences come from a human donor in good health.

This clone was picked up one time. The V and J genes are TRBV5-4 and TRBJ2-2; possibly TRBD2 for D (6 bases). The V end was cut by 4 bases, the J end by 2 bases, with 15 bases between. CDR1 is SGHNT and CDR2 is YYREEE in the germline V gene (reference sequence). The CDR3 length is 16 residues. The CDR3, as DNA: TGTGCCAGCAGCGCGGGGCAGGGATACAACACCGGGGAGCTGTTTTTT. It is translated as CASSAGQGYNTGELFF.

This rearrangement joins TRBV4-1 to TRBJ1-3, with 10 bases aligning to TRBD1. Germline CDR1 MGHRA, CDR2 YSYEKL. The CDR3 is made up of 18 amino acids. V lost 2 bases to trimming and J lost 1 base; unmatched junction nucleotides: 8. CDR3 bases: TGCGCCAGCAGCCAAAGGGGACAGGGGACGAGTTCTGGAAACACCATATATTTT. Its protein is CASSQRGQGTSSGNTIYF.

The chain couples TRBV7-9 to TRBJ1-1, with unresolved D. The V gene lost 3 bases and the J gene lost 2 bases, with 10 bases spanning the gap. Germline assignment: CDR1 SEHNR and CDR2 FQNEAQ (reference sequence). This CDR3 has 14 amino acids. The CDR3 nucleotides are TGTGCCAGCAGCTTGCGGACTCTTAACACTGAAGCTTTCTTT. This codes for CASSLRTLNTEAFF.

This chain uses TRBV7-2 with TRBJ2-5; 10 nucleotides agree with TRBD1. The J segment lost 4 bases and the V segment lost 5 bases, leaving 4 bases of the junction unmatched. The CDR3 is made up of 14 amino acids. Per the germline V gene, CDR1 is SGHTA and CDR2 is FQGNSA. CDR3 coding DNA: TGTGCCAGCAGCGCTCGGACAGGGGGAGAGACCCAGTACTTC. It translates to CASSARTGGETQYF.

This CDR3 reads CASSMGQGARGQYF. The CDR3 DNA is TGTGCCAGCAGCATGGGACAGGGGGCTCGGGGGCAGTACTTC. This chain joins TRBV6-6 and TRBJ2-7; TRBD1 matches 12 bases. There are 14 residues in the CDR3. Germline CDR1 and CDR2: MNHNY and SVGAGI (reference sequence). J was trimmed by 9 bases and V by 6 bases; bases with no gene match: 9.

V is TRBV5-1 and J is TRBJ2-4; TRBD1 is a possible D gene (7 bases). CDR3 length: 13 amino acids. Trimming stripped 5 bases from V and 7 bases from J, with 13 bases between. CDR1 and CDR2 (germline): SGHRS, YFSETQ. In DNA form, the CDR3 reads TGCGCCAGCAGGCCGACAGGGAGGAACATTCAGTACTTC. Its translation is CASRPTGRNIQYF.

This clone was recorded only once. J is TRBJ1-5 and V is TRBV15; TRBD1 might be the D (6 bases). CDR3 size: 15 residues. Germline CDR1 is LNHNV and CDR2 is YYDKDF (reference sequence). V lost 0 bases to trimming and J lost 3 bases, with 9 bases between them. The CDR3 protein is CATSRDTGPNQPQHF. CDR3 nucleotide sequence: TGTGCCACCAGCAGAGATACAGGGCCCAATCAGCCCCAGCATTTT.

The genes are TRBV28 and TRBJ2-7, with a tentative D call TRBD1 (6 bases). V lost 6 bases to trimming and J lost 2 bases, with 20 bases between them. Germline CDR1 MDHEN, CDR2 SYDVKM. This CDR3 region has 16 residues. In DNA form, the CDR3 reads TGTGCCAGCAGCCTTCCCCCCGGGACATTCGCCTACGAGCAGTACTTC. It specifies CASSLPPGTFAYEQYF.

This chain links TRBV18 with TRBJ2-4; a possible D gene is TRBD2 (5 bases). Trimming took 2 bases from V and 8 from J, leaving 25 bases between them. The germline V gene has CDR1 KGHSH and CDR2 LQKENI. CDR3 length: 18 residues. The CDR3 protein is CASSPGLSGGRVKDIQYF. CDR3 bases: TGTGCCAGCTCACCAGGGTTGTCCGGCGGGCGGGTGAAGGACATTCAGTACTTC.

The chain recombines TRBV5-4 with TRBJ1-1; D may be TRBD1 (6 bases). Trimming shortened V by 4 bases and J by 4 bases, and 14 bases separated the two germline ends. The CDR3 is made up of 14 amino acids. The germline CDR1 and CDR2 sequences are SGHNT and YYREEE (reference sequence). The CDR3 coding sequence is TGTGCCAGCAGCACAGGGAAAGTGATCACTGAAGCTTTCTTT. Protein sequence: CASSTGKVITEAFF.

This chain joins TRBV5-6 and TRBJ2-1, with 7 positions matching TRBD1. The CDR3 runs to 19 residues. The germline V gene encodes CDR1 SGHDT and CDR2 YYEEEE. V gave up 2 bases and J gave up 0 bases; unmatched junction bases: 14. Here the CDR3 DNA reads TGTGCCAGCAGCTTCTCCGGGACAGCGCATACGAGCTCCTACAATGAGCAGTTCTTC. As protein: CASSFSGTAHTSSYNEQFF.

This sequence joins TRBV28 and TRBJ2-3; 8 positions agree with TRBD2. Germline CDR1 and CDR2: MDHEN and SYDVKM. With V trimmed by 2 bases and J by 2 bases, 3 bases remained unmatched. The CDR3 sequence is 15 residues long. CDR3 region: CASSLGAGDTDTQYF. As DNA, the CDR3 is TGTGCCAGCAGTTTAGGAGCGGGAGACACAGATACGCAGTATTTT.

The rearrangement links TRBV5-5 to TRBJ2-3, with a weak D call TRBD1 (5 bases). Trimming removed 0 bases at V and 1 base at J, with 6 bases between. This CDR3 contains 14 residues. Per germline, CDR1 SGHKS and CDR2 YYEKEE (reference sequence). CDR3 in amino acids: CASSLGRGTDTQYF. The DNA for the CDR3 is TGTGCCAGCAGCTTGGGCAGGGGCACAGATACGCAGTATTTT.

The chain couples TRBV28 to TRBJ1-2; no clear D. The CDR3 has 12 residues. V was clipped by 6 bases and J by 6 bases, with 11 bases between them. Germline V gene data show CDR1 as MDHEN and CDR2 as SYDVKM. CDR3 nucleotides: TGTGCCAGCAGCCTTCAAGGAGATGGCTACACCTTC. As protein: CASSLQGDGYTF.

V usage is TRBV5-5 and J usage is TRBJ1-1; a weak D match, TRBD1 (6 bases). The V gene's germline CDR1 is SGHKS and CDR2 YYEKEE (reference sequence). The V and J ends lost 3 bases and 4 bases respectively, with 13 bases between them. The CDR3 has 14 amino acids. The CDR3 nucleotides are TGTGCCAGCAGCTGGCTGGGGGCTGGCACTGAAGCTTTCTTT. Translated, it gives CASSWLGAGTEAFF.